This note documents a single T cell receptor (beta chain) sequence. This entry comes from a study of control samples from healthy donors and cancer patients. Here immunoSEQ multiplex PCR was the method, and the copy in TCRdb shows in-frame clones only, minus some. The sample has roughly 150,000 clones; almost 90% are singletons. The CDR3 length is 13 residues. Germline CDR1 MNHEY, CDR2 SVGEGT. V was pared by 4 bases and J by 3 bases, with 10 bases between. This clonotype was obtained from a man between 18 and 29 years old in good health. The material sequenced was blood. The chain employs TRBV6-2 or TRBV6-3 and TRBJ2-7; D is perhaps TRBD1 (5 bases). The CDR3 spells CASSSNRIYEQYF. In nucleotides, the CDR3 is TGTGCCAGCAGTTCCAACAGGATCTACGAGCAGTACTTC.